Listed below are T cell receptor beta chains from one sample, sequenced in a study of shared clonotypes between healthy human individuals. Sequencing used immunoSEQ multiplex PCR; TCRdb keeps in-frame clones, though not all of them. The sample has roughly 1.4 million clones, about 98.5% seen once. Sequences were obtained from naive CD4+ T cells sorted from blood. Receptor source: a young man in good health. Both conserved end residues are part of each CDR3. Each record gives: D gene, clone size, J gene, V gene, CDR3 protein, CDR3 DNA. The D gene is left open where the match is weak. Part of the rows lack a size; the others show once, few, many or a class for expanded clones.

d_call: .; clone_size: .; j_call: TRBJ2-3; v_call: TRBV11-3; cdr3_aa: CASSLSRLNTDTQYF; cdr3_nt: TGTGCCAGCAGCTTATCCAGGCTGAACACAGATACGCAGTATTTT
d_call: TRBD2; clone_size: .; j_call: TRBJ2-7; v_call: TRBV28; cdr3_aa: CASSPQGLAGGPSNEQYF; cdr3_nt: TGTGCCAGCAGCCCGCAAGGACTAGCGGGAGGGCCGTCCAACGAGCAGTACTTC
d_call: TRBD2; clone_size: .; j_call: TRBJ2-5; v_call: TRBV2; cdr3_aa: CASSGDSGRRETQYF; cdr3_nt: TGTGCCAGCAGTGGGGATAGCGGGAGGAGAGAGACCCAGTACTTC
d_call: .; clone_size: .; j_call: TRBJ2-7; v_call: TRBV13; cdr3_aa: CASSSFGAPGVSYEQYF; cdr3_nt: TGTGCCAGCAGCTCGTTTGGCGCCCCGGGTGTATCCTACGAGCAGTACTTC
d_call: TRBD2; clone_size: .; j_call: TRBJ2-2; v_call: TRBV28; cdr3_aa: CASSGLAGSYTGELFF; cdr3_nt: TGTGCCAGCAGTGGACTAGCGGGATCGTACACCGGGGAGCTGTTTTTT
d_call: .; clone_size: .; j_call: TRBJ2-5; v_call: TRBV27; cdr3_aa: CASSGGLWETQYF; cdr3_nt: TGTGCCAGCAGTGGGGGCTTATGGGAGACCCAGTACTTC
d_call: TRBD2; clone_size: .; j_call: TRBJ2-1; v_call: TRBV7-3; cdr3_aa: CASSLSSGRGSSNEQFF; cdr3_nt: TGTGCCAGCAGCTTGAGCAGCGGGAGGGGGTCATCTAATGAGCAGTTCTTC
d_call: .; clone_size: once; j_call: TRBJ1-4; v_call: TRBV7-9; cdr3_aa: CASSLRGIGEKLFF; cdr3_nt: TGTGCCAGCAGCTTACGAGGGATCGGTGAAAAACTGTTTTTT
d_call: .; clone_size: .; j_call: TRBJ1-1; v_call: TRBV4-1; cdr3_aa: CASSQVQGTEAFF; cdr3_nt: TGCGCCAGCAGCCAAGTGCAGGGGACTGAAGCTTTCTTT
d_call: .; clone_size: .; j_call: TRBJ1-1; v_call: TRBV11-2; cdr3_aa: CASSSSWVNTEAFF; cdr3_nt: TGTGCCAGCAGCTCCTCGTGGGTGAACACTGAAGCTTTCTTT
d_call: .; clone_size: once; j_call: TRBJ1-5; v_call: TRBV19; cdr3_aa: CASRDSTYSNQPQHF; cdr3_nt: TGTGCCAGTAGGGACAGCACCTATAGCAATCAGCCCCAGCATTTT
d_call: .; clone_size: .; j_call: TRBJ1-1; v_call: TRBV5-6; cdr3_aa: CASSQMNTEAFF; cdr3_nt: TGTGCCAGCAGCCAGATGAACACTGAAGCTTTCTTT
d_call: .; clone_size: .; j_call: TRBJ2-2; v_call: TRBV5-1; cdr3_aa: CASSLFSGPNTGELFF; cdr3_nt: TGCGCCAGCAGCTTGTTTTCGGGACCGAACACCGGGGAGCTGTTTTTT
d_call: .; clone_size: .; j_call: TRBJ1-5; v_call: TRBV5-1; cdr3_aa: CASSPIGDQPQHF; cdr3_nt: TGCGCCAGCAGCCCGATCGGAGATCAGCCCCAGCATTTT
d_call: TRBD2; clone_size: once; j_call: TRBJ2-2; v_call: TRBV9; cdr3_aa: CASSVVAGNTGELFF; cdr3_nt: TGTGCCAGCAGCGTAGTAGCGGGTAACACCGGGGAGCTGTTTTTT
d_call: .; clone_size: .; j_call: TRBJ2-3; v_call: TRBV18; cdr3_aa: CASSPVSIETSTDTQYF; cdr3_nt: TGTGCCAGCTCACCCGTATCGATAGAGACTAGCACAGATACGCAGTATTTT
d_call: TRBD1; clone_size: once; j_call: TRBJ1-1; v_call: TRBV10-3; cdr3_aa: CATGQGITEAFF; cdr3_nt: TGTGCCACGGGACAGGGGATCACTGAAGCTTTCTTT
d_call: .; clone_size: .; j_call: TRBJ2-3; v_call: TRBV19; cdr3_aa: CASTRRGPSTDTQYF; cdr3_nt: TGTGCCAGTACCCGCAGGGGACCTAGCACAGATACGCAGTATTTT
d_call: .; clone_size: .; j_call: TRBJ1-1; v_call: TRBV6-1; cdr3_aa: CASIKGGSLEAFF; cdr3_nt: TGTGCCAGCATTAAGGGAGGGAGTCTTGAAGCTTTCTTT
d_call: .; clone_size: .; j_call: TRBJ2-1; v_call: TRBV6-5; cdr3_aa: CASRQGNEQFF; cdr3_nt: TGTGCCAGCAGGCAGGGGAATGAGCAGTTCTTC
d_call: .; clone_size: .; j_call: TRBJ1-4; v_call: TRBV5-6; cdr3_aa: CASSLRSGLGNEKLFF; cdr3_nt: TGTGCCAGCAGCTTGCGGTCAGGGCTTGGTAATGAAAAACTGTTTTTT
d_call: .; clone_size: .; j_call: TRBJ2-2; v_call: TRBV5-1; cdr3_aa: CASSTKETRTGELFF; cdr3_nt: TGCGCCAGCAGCACGAAGGAGACACGCACCGGGGAGCTGTTTTTT
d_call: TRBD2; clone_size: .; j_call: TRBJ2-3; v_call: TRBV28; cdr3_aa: CASSSMRLAGKADTQYF; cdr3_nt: TGTGCCAGCAGTTCCATGAGACTAGCGGGAAAGGCAGATACGCAGTATTTT
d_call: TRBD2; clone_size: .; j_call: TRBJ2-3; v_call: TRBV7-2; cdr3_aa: CASSLGPSGTADTQYF; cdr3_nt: TGTGCCAGCAGCTTAGGGCCTAGCGGGACTGCAGATACGCAGTATTTT
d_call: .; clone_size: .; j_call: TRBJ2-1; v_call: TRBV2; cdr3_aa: CASHKDNEQFF; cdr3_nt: TGTGCCAGTCATAAGGACAATGAGCAGTTCTTC
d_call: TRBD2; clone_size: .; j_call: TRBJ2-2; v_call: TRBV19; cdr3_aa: CASSHTSGRAGELFF; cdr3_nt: TGTGCCAGTAGCCATACTAGCGGGAGGGCCGGGGAGCTGTTTTTT
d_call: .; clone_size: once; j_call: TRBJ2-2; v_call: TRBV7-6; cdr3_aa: CASSLAGANTGELFF; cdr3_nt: TGTGCCAGCAGCTTAGCGGGAGCGAACACCGGGGAGCTGTTTTTT
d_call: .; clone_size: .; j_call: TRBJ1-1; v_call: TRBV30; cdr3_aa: CAVHTEAFF; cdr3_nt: TGTGCCGTTCACACTGAAGCTTTCTTT
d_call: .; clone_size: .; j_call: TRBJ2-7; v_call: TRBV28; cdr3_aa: CASSFWTKFHEQYF; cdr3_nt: TGTGCCAGCAGTTTTTGGACGAAGTTCCACGAGCAGTACTTC
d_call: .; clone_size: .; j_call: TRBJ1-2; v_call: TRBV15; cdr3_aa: CATSRDQLAYGYTF; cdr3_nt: TGTGCCACCAGCAGAGACCAATTAGCCTATGGCTACACCTTC
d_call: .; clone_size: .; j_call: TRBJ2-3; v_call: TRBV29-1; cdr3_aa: CSVVASRDTQYF; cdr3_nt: TGCAGCGTTGTTGCTTCGAGAGATACGCAGTATTTT
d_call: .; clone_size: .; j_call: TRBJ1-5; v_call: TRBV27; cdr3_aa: CASSPRTAHQPQHF; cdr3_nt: TGTGCCAGCAGTCCCCGGACAGCCCATCAGCCCCAGCATTTT
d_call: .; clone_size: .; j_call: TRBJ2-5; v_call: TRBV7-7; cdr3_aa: CASSRRVAQPQETQYF; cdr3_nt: TGTGCCAGCAGCCGGCGTGTGGCGCAACCCCAAGAGACCCAGTACTTC
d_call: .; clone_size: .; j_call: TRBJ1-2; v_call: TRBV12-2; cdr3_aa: CASRVASTGYHYGYTF; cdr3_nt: TGTGCAAGTCGCGTTGCCTCGACAGGTTATCACTATGGCTACACCTTC
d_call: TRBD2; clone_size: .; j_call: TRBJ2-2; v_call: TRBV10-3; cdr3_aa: CAIRPRSGSSTGELFF; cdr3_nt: TGTGCCATCAGACCGAGGAGCGGGAGTAGCACCGGGGAGCTGTTTTTT
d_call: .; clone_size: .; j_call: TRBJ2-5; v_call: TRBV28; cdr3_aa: CASSLGGGPPQTQYF; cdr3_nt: TGTGCCAGCAGTTTAGGCGGGGGCCCGCCACAGACCCAGTACTTC
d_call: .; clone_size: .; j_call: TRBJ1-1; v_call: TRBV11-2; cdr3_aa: CASSLVPGNTEAFF; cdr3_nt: TGTGCCAGCAGCTTAGTCCCAGGGAACACTGAAGCTTTCTTT
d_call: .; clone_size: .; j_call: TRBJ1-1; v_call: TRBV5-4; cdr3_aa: CASSLRGNTEAFF; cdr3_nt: TGTGCCAGCAGCTTACGGGGAAACACTGAAGCTTTCTTT
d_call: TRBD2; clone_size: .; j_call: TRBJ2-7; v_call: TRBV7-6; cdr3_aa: CASSPTGRSYEQYF; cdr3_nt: TGTGCCAGCAGCCCGACCGGGAGGTCCTACGAGCAGTACTTC
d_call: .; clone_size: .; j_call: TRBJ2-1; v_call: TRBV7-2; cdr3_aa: CASLVGTSYNEQFF; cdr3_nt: TGTGCCAGCCTTGTGGGGACCTCCTACAATGAGCAGTTCTTC
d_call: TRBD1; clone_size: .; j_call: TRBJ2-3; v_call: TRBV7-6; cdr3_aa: CASSRPGQGLDTQYF; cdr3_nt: TGTGCCAGCAGCCGTCCGGGACAGGGCCTGGATACGCAGTATTTT
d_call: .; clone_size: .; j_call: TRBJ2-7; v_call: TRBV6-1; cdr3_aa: CASITGPTYEQYF; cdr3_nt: TGTGCCAGCATAACAGGGCCCACCTACGAGCAGTACTTC
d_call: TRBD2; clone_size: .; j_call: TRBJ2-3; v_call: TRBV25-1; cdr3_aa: CASSWTSGGTDTQYF; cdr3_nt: TGTGCCAGCAGTTGGACTAGCGGGGGGACAGATACGCAGTATTTT
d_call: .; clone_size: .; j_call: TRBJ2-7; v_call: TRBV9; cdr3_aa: CASSVAPGYEQYF; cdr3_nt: TGTGCCAGCAGCGTAGCGCCGGGATACGAGCAGTACTTC
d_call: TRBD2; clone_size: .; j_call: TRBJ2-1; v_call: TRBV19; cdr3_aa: CASRTSGRMNNEQFF; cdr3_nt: TGTGCCAGTAGGACTAGCGGGAGGATGAACAATGAGCAGTTCTTC
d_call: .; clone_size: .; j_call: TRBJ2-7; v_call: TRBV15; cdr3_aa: CATRENVAYEQYF; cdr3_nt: TGTGCCACCAGAGAGAATGTTGCCTACGAGCAGTACTTC
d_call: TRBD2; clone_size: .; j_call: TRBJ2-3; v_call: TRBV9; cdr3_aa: CASSVDPPGLVADTQYF; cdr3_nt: TGTGCCAGCAGCGTAGACCCCCCGGGACTAGTAGCAGATACGCAGTATTTT
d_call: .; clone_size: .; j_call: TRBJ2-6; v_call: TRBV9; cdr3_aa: CASSARVTGLPRNSGANVLTF; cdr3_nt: TGTGCCAGCAGCGCGAGGGTAACCGGGCTCCCTAGGAATTCTGGGGCCAACGTCCTGACTTTC
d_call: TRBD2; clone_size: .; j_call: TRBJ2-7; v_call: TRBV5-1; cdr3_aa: CASSLDPAGISYEQYF; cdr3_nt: TGCGCCAGCAGCTTGGATCCAGCGGGAATCTCCTACGAGCAGTACTTC
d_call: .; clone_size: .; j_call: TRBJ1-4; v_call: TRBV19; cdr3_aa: CASSQGGGNEKLFF; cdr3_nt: TGTGCCAGTAGTCAGGGTGGAGGTAATGAAAAACTGTTTTTT
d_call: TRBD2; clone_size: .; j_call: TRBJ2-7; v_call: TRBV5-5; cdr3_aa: CASTTSGRTYEQYF; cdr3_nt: TGTGCCAGTACGACTAGCGGGAGGACCTACGAGCAGTACTTC
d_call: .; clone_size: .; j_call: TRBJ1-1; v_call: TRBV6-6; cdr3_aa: CASSYPLSENTEAFF; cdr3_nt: TGTGCCAGCAGTTACCCCCTTTCAGAGAACACTGAAGCTTTCTTT
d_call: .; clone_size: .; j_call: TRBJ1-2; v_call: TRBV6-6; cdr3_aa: CASSWRQGKGYGYTF; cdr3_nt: TGTGCCAGCAGTTGGCGGCAGGGGAAGGGGTATGGCTACACCTTC